Each of the 26 T cell receptor beta chains below was sequenced from the same sample in a study of T cell responses to AZD1222 COVID-19 vaccine. Here immunoSEQ multiplex PCR was the method, and the copy in TCRdb shows in-frame clones only, minus some. In the table there are over 95,000 clones, 80% to 90% of which are singletons. The specimen was peripheral blood, collected on day 0 of AZD1222 vaccination. The receptor source for this set is an adult in good health.

The chain employs TRBV24-1 and TRBJ2-5; D may be TRBD1 (7 bases). V was pared by 4 bases and J by 4 bases, with 15 bases between. The CDR3 has 15 residues. The germline V gene has CDR1 KGHDR and CDR2 SFDVKD. CDR3 sequence (DNA): TGTGCCACCAGTGACCCGGGGGACAGCGTAGAGACCCAGTACTTC. This sequence encodes CATSDPGDSVETQYF.

V usage is TRBV6-1 and J usage is TRBJ1-6; no reliable D call. The CDR3 is made up of 16 amino acids. Per the germline V gene, CDR1 is MNHNS and CDR2 is SASEGT. Trimming left V 2 bases short and J 7 bases short, with 15 bases between. CDR3 bases: TGTGCCAGCAGTGAAAGTAGCCGCCCGGCGAATTCACCCCTCCACTTT. Encoded protein: CASSESSRPANSPLHF.

The chain carries TRBV19 and TRBJ2-7; the D is unclear. V lost 7 bases, J lost 2 bases, and 18 bases lay in between. The CDR3 length is 15 residues. From germline, CDR1 is LNHDA and CDR2 SQIVND (reference sequence). This chain's CDR3 is CASIDPQAHPYEQYF. In DNA, the CDR3 is TGTGCCAGTATCGACCCGCAGGCTCACCCCTACGAGCAGTACTTC.

This chain joins TRBV7-3 and TRBJ2-7, with TRBD2 matching over 7 bases. The germline V gene encodes CDR1 SGHTA and CDR2 FQGTGA. Germline trimming cut 3 bases from V and 6 bases from J; bases unmatched to any gene: 5. CDR3 length: 13 residues. This CDR3 is CASSLTTSAEQYF. CDR3 DNA: TGTGCCAGCAGCTTGACTACTAGCGCCGAGCAGTACTTC.

This chain uses TRBV6-2 or TRBV6-3 with TRBJ2-2, with D perhaps matching TRBD1 (5 bases). The CDR3 runs to 17 residues. Trimming pared 3 bases from V and 3 bases from J, leaving 17 bases between. Per germline, CDR1 MNHEY and CDR2 SVGEGT. This CDR3 reads CASSYYPPTVHTGELFF. Here the CDR3 DNA reads TGTGCCAGCAGTTATTATCCTCCGACAGTCCACACCGGGGAGCTGTTTTTT.

The chain carries TRBV9 and TRBJ2-1; D gene uncertain. The germline CDR1 and CDR2 sequences are SGDLS and YYNGEE. The CDR3 has 15 residues. V shed 2 bases and J shed 0 bases, with 9 bases lying between them. CDR3 nucleotide sequence: TGTGCCAGCAGCGTTGGTCCGAGCTCCTACAATGAGCAGTTCTTC. Protein: CASSVGPSSYNEQFF.

This chain connects TRBV5-1 to TRBJ2-6; D is tentatively TRBD1 or TRBD2 (5 bases each). V was pared by 6 bases and J by 0 bases, with 16 bases between. The CDR3 spans 17 residues. Per germline, CDR1 SGHRS and CDR2 YFSETQ. CDR3: CASMIGDGNSGANVLTF. In DNA, the CDR3 is TGCGCCAGCATGATAGGGGACGGTAACTCTGGGGCCAACGTCCTGACTTTC.

The V and J genes are TRBV3-1 (or the pseudogene TRBV3-2) and TRBJ2-2; 11 bases line up with TRBD1. CDR3 length: 16 amino acids. After removal of 5 bases from V and 8 bases from J, the junction contained 10 bases not matched to a gene. Germline values: CDR1 LGHDT, CDR2 YNNKEL (reference sequence). CDR3 protein: CASSDGDRGFIGELFF. CDR3 nucleotides: TGTGCCAGCAGCGACGGGGACAGGGGGTTCATTGGGGAGCTGTTTTTT.

This rearrangement joins TRBV12-3 or TRBV12-4 to TRBJ2-1; D might be TRBD1 or TRBD2, each matching 5 bases. V was trimmed by 6 bases and J by 6 bases, leaving 9 bases between them. The CDR3 loop spans 12 amino acids. The CDR3 is CASSRDANEQFF. The DNA of the CDR3 is TGTGCCAGCAGCAGGGACGCCAATGAGCAGTTCTTC.

The CDR3 DNA sequence: TGTGCCACGCGCGGGGGGTACGGCTTTAATGAAAAACTGTTTTTT. Protein sequence: CATRGGYGFNEKLFF. This chain uses TRBV6-6 with TRBJ1-4; maybe TRBD1 (5 bases). Trimming removed 10 bases from V and 4 bases from J, with 19 bases in between. Germline V CDR1 and CDR2: MNHNY, SVGAGI (reference sequence). CDR3 length: 15 residues.

This chain connects TRBV5-1 to TRBJ2-4; TRBD2 aligns across 8 bases. CDR3 length equals 16 residues. V trimming: 3 bases; J trimming: 2 bases; junction bases outside the gene matches: 7. CDR1 SGHRS and CDR2 YFSETQ come from the germline V gene. The CDR3 here is CASSWSREGTKNIQYF. In DNA, the CDR3 is TGCGCCAGCAGCTGGAGCCGGGAGGGGACCAAAAACATTCAGTACTTC. The entire variable domain, with the rest obtained from reference TRBV5-1 and TRBJ2-4, is as follows: KAGVTQTPRYLIKTRGQQVTLSCSPISGHRSVSWYQQTPGQGLQFLFEYFSETQRNKGNFPGRFSGRQFSNSRSEMNVSTLELGDSALYLCASSWSREGTKNIQYFGAGTRLSVL.

The count of this clone is one. CDR3 nucleotide sequence: TGTGCCAGCAGCTCCGGGACAGCACAAGAGACCCAGTACTTC. This sequence encodes CASSSGTAQETQYF. The chain is built from TRBV5-4 and TRBJ2-5, with TRBD1 matching 7 bases. J gave up 2 bases and V 3 bases, and 4 bases lay outside the gene matches. CDR3 length: 14 residues. CDR1 and CDR2 (germline): SGHNT, YYREEE (reference sequence).

CDR3 sequence: CASRGSGTSETQYF. Here the CDR3 DNA reads TGCGCCAGCAGGGGTAGCGGGACATCGGAGACCCAGTACTTC. This rearrangement joins TRBV5-1 to TRBJ2-5, with 8 nucleotides matching TRBD2. V was clipped by 5 bases and J by 5 bases; unmatched bases: 8. CDR3 length: 14 amino acids. Looked up from germline, CDR1 is SGHRS and CDR2 is YFSETQ.

The CDR3 reads CASSSGWTDRNLMNTEAFF. Here the CDR3 DNA reads TGTGCCAGCAGCTCAGGGTGGACCGACCGAAATCTTATGAACACTGAAGCTTTCTTT. V usage is TRBV7-2 and J usage is TRBJ1-1; maybe TRBD1 (5 bases). V was clipped by 4 bases and J by 0 bases, with 24 bases between them. The germline V gene encodes CDR1 SGHTA and CDR2 FQGNSA. The CDR3 runs to 19 residues.

This chain connects TRBV19 to TRBJ1-5; no reliable D call. The CDR3 consists of 15 residues. Trimming took off 6 bases at V and 4 bases at J, with 16 bases between the two ends. CDR1 is LNHDA, CDR2 SQIVND, per germline (reference sequence). Here the CDR3 DNA reads TGTGCCAGTAGAAGGCTTGACACCCTAAATCAGCCCCAGCATTTT. The encoded protein is CASRRLDTLNQPQHF.

This clone was counted only a few times. V is TRBV9 and J is TRBJ2-5, with 9 bases that match TRBD2. The CDR3 loop spans 15 amino acids. The trim removed 2 bases at V and 2 bases at J, leaving 4 bases unmatched. From germline, CDR1 is SGDLS and CDR2 YYNGEE. The CDR3 DNA follows: TGTGCCAGCAGCGTTAGCGGGAGTGGACAAGAGACCCAGTACTTC. It is translated as CASSVSGSGQETQYF.

This rearrangement joins TRBV9 to TRBJ2-3, with D possibly TRBD2 on 6 matching bases. The V gene's germline CDR1 is SGDLS and CDR2 YYNGEE. CDR3 size: 15 residues. Between the trimmed V and J ends, which lost 3 bases and 2 bases, there was a span of 13 bases. CDR3 sequence (DNA): TGTGCCAGCAGCGCTGGGGAGCGGGCCACAGATACGCAGTATTTT. This gives the protein CASSAGERATDTQYF. The full variable domain, completed using reference TRBV9 and TRBJ2-3, is DSGVTQTPKHLITATGQRVTLRCSPRSGDLSVYWYQQSLDQGLQFLIQYYNGEERAKGNILERFSAQQFPDLHSELNLSSLELGDSALYFCASSAGERATDTQYFGPGTRLTVL.

The chain couples TRBV3-1 (or the pseudogene TRBV3-2) to TRBJ1-1, with a weak D call TRBD1 (5 bases). The CDR3 length is 15 residues. CDR1 and CDR2 from the germline V gene are LGHDT and YNNKEL (reference sequence). The germline V and J ends were trimmed by 4 bases and 0 bases, with 12 bases remaining between them. The CDR3: CASSPGGVMNTEAFF. Written as DNA, the CDR3 is TGTGCCAGCAGCCCCGGGGGGGTTATGAACACTGAAGCTTTCTTT.

The rearrangement links TRBV28 to TRBJ2-1; D is uncertain. The V end was cut by 3 bases, the J end by 7 bases, with 16 bases between. The CDR3 is 15 amino acids. Germline loops: CDR1 MDHEN, CDR2 SYDVKM. This CDR3 is CASSFLSPDLNEQFF. In DNA, the CDR3 is TGTGCCAGCAGTTTCCTAAGTCCGGACCTTAATGAGCAGTTCTTC.

The V gene is TRBV15, the J gene TRBJ2-2; tentatively, D is TRBD1 (6 bases). V shed 0 bases and J shed 3 bases, with 8 bases lying between them. Germline-derived CDR1 and CDR2 are LNHNV and YYDKDF (reference sequence). This CDR3 is built from 15 residues. The CDR3 coding sequence is TGTGCCACCAGCAGAGATAGGACAGACACCGGGGAGCTGTTTTTT. Encoded protein: CATSRDRTDTGELFF.

V and J are TRBV20-1 and TRBJ1-2; no clear D. Germline lookup yields CDR1 DFQATT and CDR2 SNEGSKA (reference sequence). The ends were cut back, 2 bases at V and 12 bases at J, with 4 bases in the middle. This CDR3 is built from 8 residues. The CDR3 region is CSARIDTF. For the CDR3, the DNA is TGCAGTGCTAGAATAGACACCTTC.

This clone was picked up a small number of times. This sequence joins TRBV12-5 and TRBJ1-1, with unresolved D. The CDR3 contains 13 residues. The germline V gene has CDR1 LGHNT and CDR2 FRNRAP. Trimming stripped 2 bases from V and 4 bases from J, with 8 bases between. The CDR3 protein is CASGLTVGTEAFF. CDR3 DNA sequence: TGTGCTAGTGGTTTGACGGTGGGCACTGAAGCTTTCTTT. The full variable domain, its missing parts supplied by reference TRBV12-5 and TRBJ1-1, is DARVTQTPRHKVTEMGQEVTMRCQPILGHNTVFWYRQTMMQGLELLAYFRNRAPLDDSGMPKDRFSAEMPDATLATLKIQPSEPRDSAVYFCASGLTVGTEAFFGQGTRLTVV.

The rearrangement links TRBV11-2 to TRBJ2-5; unclear D gene. With 5 bases removed from V and 5 bases from J, the gap between germline ends came to 12 bases. CDR1 and CDR2 from the germline V gene are SGHAT and FQNNGV. The CDR3 is made up of 13 amino acids. CDR3 residues: CASSVGFLETQYF. CDR3 sequence (DNA): TGTGCCAGCAGCGTAGGGTTCTTGGAGACCCAGTACTTC.

The chain joins TRBV5-4 to TRBJ2-3, with 10 bases fitting TRBD1. Germline CDR1 SGHNT, CDR2 YYREEE (reference sequence). After removal of 2 bases from V and 4 bases from J, the junction contained 4 bases not matched to a gene. The CDR3 sequence is 15 residues long. The CDR3 region has the DNA TGTGCCAGCAGCTTTGGGACAGGGGTAGCAGATACGCAGTATTTT. Translation gives CASSFGTGVADTQYF.

The chain couples TRBV28 to TRBJ1-4; no reliable D call. CDR3 length: 14 residues. CDR1 is MDHEN and CDR2 is SYDVKM in the germline V gene. Trimming removed 6 bases from V and 3 bases from J, with 11 bases in between. The CDR3 region has the DNA TGTGCCAGCAGCCGAGGGCCTGCTAATGAAAAACTGTTTTTT. It encodes CASSRGPANEKLFF.

This rearrangement joins TRBV6-2 or TRBV6-3 to TRBJ2-7; D is perhaps TRBD2 (5 bases). With 4 bases removed from V and 1 base from J, the gap between germline ends came to 14 bases. The CDR3 runs 15 residues. Germline V gives CDR1 MNHEY, CDR2 SVGEGT. CDR3 nucleotides: TGTGCCAGCAGTTCCCCCGCAGCGGCATCCTACGAGCAGTACTTC. It specifies CASSSPAAASYEQYF.